These 3 T cell receptor beta chains were sequenced from one sample in a study of blood T cell repertoires in COVID-19. Sequencing used immunoSEQ multiplex PCR; TCRdb keeps in-frame clones, though not all of them. There are more than 85,000 clones in the sample; 80% to 90% occur only once, and about 2.5% lies in the top ten. The specimen was PBMCs or T cells enriched from blood (not recorded which). The receptor set was obtained from a woman in her forties or fifties who had recovered from COVID-19.

The chain is built from TRBV27 and TRBJ2-7, with 10 nucleotides matching TRBD1. Germline V lookup: CDR1 MNHEY, CDR2 SMNVEV (reference sequence). The CDR3 runs to 14 residues. V lost 2 bases to trimming and J lost 3 bases; unmatched junction nucleotides: 1. In nucleotides, the CDR3 is TGTGCCAGCAGTTTAAGGACAGGGGGCTACGAGCAGTACTTC. It translates to CASSLRTGGYEQYF.

This chain joins TRBV4-2 and TRBJ2-2; 9 positions agree with TRBD2. With 1 base clipped from V and 4 bases from J, the junction kept 4 bases outside the gene matches. Germline V CDR1 and CDR2: LGHNA, YNFKEQ. The CDR3 consists of 16 residues. CDR3 residues: CASSQGLAEGTGELFF. CDR3 in DNA: TGTGCCAGCAGCCAAGGACTAGCGGAGGGCACCGGGGAGCTGTTTTTT.

The V call is TRBV5-1, the J call TRBJ1-2; D is unclear. Germline V gene sequence: CDR1 SGHRS, CDR2 YFSETQ. V was cut by 2 bases and J by 0 bases, with 8 bases left in between. The CDR3 extends over 14 amino acids. The CDR3 sequence: CASSFSDSNYGYTF. The CDR3 region has the DNA TGCGCCAGCAGCTTCTCGGACTCTAACTATGGCTACACCTTC.